This entry is about one T cell receptor (beta chain). Its specificity is not known. Only in-frame clones appear in the TCRdb table, and some are missing; sequencing was by immunoSEQ multiplex PCR. The table has over 4,500 clones, around 90% seen once. Time point of the sample: 2013-2014 season, 7 days after vaccination. This entry belongs to a study of follicular helper T cells after annual influenza vaccination. Study conclusions and caveats: ICOS+CD38+ cTfh clonality tracked population frequency, and its change tracked circulating plasmablast change.

This specimen consisted of CXCR5+ CD38- circulating T follicular helper cells from blood, obtained 7 days after influenza vaccination. Subset: circulating Tfh, non-naive CD4+CXCR5+PD-1+ (ICOS+CD38+ or ICOS-CD38-). The source of this sequence is an adult who received the influenza vaccine.

CDR3 bases: TGTGCCAGCAGCCCCTGGGGTAGGGGCGAGCAGTACTTC. Amino acids: CASSPWGRGEQYF. The V gene is TRBV28, the J gene TRBJ2-7; TRBD1 is a possible D gene (5 bases). The CDR3 totals 13 residues. V was shortened by 6 bases and J by 6 bases, with 15 bases between the two germline ends. Looked up from germline, CDR1 is MDHEN and CDR2 is SYDVKM.